The clone carrying this TCR beta chain has just one count. The sample originates from a study of shared T cell receptors in the human thymus. This CDR3 spans 18 amino acids. Trimming removed 2 bases from V and 6 bases from J, with 23 bases in between. The germline V gene has CDR1 MDHEN and CDR2 SYDVKM. The assay was immunoSEQ multiplex PCR, and TCRdb's table has in-frame clones only and misses some. The sample holds approximately 760,000 clones, 80% to 90% seen once. Another study also made use of these data, one on human thymus T cells. That paper states: Donor material was obtained from healthy Finnish infants undergoing corrective surgery for congenital heart defects. Resections removed during corrective heart surgery provided the thymus tissue used. V and J genes seemed to be used with bias in thymic and blood repertoires. Unrelated individuals had highly overlapping thymic repertoires, as reported in related research.

The sample was thymocytes. The sequence was collected from a girl in the first two years of life with a congenital heart defect. This chain links TRBV28 with TRBJ1-5; D not certain. The CDR3 bases are TGTGCCAGCAGTTTAATTCTTAATGTGAGGGTTTACGGTCAGCCCCAGCATTTT. Translation: CASSLILNVRVYGQPQHF.